This section outlines one T cell receptor beta chain sequence together with its context. The sample originates from a study of cytomegalovirus exposure and HLA in healthy donors. The PCR employed 60 Vbeta primers together with 13 Jbeta primers. TCRdb's table, derived via immunoSEQ multiplex PCR, lists solely in-frame clones and lacks some. There are approximately 120,000 clones in the sample; over 70% occur only once, and less than 4% lies in the top ten. The TCR comes from a man aged 30 to 39 in good health and CMV-seronegative. The specimen was PBMCs.

The CDR3 is CAWTSGGRSYNEQFF. CDR3 bases: TGTGCCTGGACCTCTGGCGGGAGGTCCTACAATGAGCAGTTCTTC. This chain uses TRBV30 with TRBJ2-1; 8 bases are shared with TRBD2. Losses at the gene ends were 4 bases for V and 1 base for J; bases not matched to a gene: 6. CDR1 is GTSNPN, CDR2 SVGIG, per germline (reference sequence). The CDR3 runs to 15 residues.